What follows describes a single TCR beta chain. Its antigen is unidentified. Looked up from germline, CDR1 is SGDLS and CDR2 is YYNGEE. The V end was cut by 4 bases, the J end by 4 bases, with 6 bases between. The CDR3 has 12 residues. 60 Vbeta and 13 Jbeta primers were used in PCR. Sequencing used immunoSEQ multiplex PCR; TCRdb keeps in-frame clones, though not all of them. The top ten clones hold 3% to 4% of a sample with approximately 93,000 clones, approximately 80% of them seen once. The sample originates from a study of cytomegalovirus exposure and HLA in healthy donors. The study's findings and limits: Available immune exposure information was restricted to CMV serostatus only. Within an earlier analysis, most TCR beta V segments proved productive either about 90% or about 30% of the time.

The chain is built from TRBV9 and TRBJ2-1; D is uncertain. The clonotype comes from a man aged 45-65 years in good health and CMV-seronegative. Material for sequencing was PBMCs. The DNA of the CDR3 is TGTGCCAGCAGCCCTCAGTACAATGAGCAGTTCTTC. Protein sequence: CASSPQYNEQFF.